These T cell receptor beta chains were read from a single sample in a study of blood T cells in healthy people across ages. MiXCR was run by TCRdb on the 5' RACE reads, yielding one entry per CDR3 protein. The repertoire has fewer than 900,000 distinct CDR3 sequences, roughly 50% of them found once; the top ten carry roughly a third. Material for sequencing was blood. The receptor set was obtained from a woman aged 60-75 years in good health. Both conserved end residues are part of each CDR3. Each record gives: V gene, J gene, clone size, CDR3 protein. Rows give clone size only sometimes, using once, few, many, or a class for an expanded clone.

v_gene: TRBV5-1; j_gene: TRBJ2-3; abundance: .; CDR3aa: CASSTLGLEGDTQYF
v_gene: TRBV15; j_gene: TRBJ2-3; abundance: few; CDR3aa: CATSSSGTADTQYF
v_gene: TRBV7-2; j_gene: TRBJ1-2; abundance: .; CDR3aa: CASSFGQNYGYTF
v_gene: TRBV30; j_gene: TRBJ2-7; abundance: .; CDR3aa: CAWSSPPSYEQYF
v_gene: TRBV24-1; j_gene: TRBJ2-1; abundance: .; CDR3aa: CATSEGTSSYNEQFF
v_gene: TRBV18; j_gene: TRBJ2-5; abundance: .; CDR3aa: CASSPLGVQETQYF
v_gene: TRBV9; j_gene: TRBJ2-1; abundance: .; CDR3aa: CASSAGGETYNEQFF
v_gene: TRBV28; j_gene: TRBJ2-3; abundance: .; CDR3aa: CASSLDGRTDTQYF
v_gene: TRBV27; j_gene: TRBJ2-3; abundance: .; CDR3aa: CASSTSLDTQYF
v_gene: TRBV2; j_gene: TRBJ2-3; abundance: few; CDR3aa: CASNQFKEDTQYF
v_gene: TRBV20-1; j_gene: TRBJ1-2; abundance: .; CDR3aa: CSALTGMDGYTF
v_gene: TRBV12-3/TRBV12-4; j_gene: TRBJ2-6; abundance: few; CDR3aa: CASSRDSYSGANVLTF
v_gene: TRBV2; j_gene: TRBJ2-4; abundance: .; CDR3aa: CASTREPNIQYF
v_gene: TRBV7-9; j_gene: TRBJ1-2; abundance: few; CDR3aa: CASSLAGAPGYTF
v_gene: TRBV20-1; j_gene: TRBJ2-7; abundance: once; CDR3aa: CSARPDPRRSEQYF
v_gene: TRBV29-1; j_gene: TRBJ1-1; abundance: .; CDR3aa: CSAFRGVNTEAFF
v_gene: TRBV6-1; j_gene: TRBJ2-1; abundance: few; CDR3aa: CASSPGTSGTNEQFF
v_gene: TRBV2; j_gene: TRBJ2-6; abundance: .; CDR3aa: CASSVGGRGANVLTF
v_gene: TRBV7-2; j_gene: TRBJ2-1; abundance: few; CDR3aa: CASSLVGLAGSYNEQFF
v_gene: TRBV25-1; j_gene: TRBJ2-5; abundance: .; CDR3aa: CASSDYRDSDGQYF
v_gene: TRBV6-2/TRBV6-3; j_gene: TRBJ2-5; abundance: .; CDR3aa: CASSYLATIGDTQETQYF
v_gene: TRBV7-9; j_gene: TRBJ1-1; abundance: .; CDR3aa: CASRGQGENTEAFF
v_gene: TRBV28; j_gene: TRBJ2-1; abundance: .; CDR3aa: CASRGLYNEQFF
v_gene: TRBV29-1; j_gene: TRBJ2-5; abundance: few; CDR3aa: CSVGHSGSRETQYF
v_gene: TRBV20-1; j_gene: TRBJ1-5; abundance: .; CDR3aa: CSAGVGQGDNQPQHF
v_gene: TRBV29-1; j_gene: TRBJ2-3; abundance: few; CDR3aa: CSVEGGTENTDTQYF
v_gene: TRBV28; j_gene: TRBJ2-1; abundance: few; CDR3aa: CASSPSSTSGTGEQFF
v_gene: TRBV7-2; j_gene: .; abundance: .; CDR3aa: CASSFRSGENYEQYF
v_gene: TRBV10-3; j_gene: TRBJ2-7; abundance: few; CDR3aa: CAIGQGSYEQYF
v_gene: TRBV27; j_gene: TRBJ2-3; abundance: .; CDR3aa: CASSVRLNTDTQYF
v_gene: TRBV6-2/TRBV6-3; j_gene: TRBJ1-1; abundance: .; CDR3aa: CASSYWGAGTEAFF
v_gene: TRBV27; j_gene: TRBJ1-1; abundance: .; CDR3aa: CASSPTLRGLYFADTEAFF
v_gene: TRBV9; j_gene: TRBJ1-1; abundance: .; CDR3aa: CASSVGDTFPRTEAFF
v_gene: TRBV27; j_gene: TRBJ1-1; abundance: few; CDR3aa: CASSPRIRTEVNTEAFF
v_gene: TRBV7-2; j_gene: TRBJ2-7; abundance: .; CDR3aa: CASSFTGTGSSYEQYF
v_gene: TRBV20-1; j_gene: TRBJ2-2; abundance: .; CDR3aa: CSARDVSRNTGELFF
v_gene: TRBV12-3/TRBV12-4; j_gene: TRBJ2-5; abundance: once; CDR3aa: CASTKGSGVKETQYF
v_gene: TRBV20-1; j_gene: TRBJ1-1; abundance: .; CDR3aa: CSANTPDRVNFF
v_gene: TRBV5-1; j_gene: TRBJ2-3; abundance: .; CDR3aa: CASSRGDGNADTQYF
v_gene: TRBV4-2; j_gene: TRBJ2-7; abundance: .; CDR3aa: CASSPRTSQRVYEQYF
v_gene: TRBV11-1; j_gene: TRBJ2-1; abundance: .; CDR3aa: CASSLGTVEQFF
v_gene: TRBV3-1; j_gene: TRBJ1-2; abundance: .; CDR3aa: CDSSQAAFNYGYTF
v_gene: TRBV6-6; j_gene: TRBJ1-6; abundance: few; CDR3aa: CASNPGQGSNSPLHF
v_gene: TRBV28; j_gene: TRBJ2-1; abundance: .; CDR3aa: CASSDSTDNEQFF
v_gene: TRBV7-3; j_gene: TRBJ2-3; abundance: .; CDR3aa: CASGREGPTDTQYF
v_gene: TRBV10-3; j_gene: TRBJ1-1; abundance: few; CDR3aa: CAIKKAGENTEAFF
v_gene: TRBV7-9; j_gene: TRBJ1-2; abundance: .; CDR3aa: CASSLGRSYNYGYTF
v_gene: TRBV9; j_gene: TRBJ2-7; abundance: .; CDR3aa: CASRTTSGGLDEQYF
v_gene: TRBV7-2; j_gene: TRBJ1-2; abundance: .; CDR3aa: CASSPNAGTVSYGYTF
v_gene: TRBV7-3; j_gene: TRBJ2-1; abundance: few; CDR3aa: CASSPSGGRHNEQFF
v_gene: TRBV16; j_gene: TRBJ1-6; abundance: .; CDR3aa: CASSQTGWDSPLHF
v_gene: TRBV20-1; j_gene: TRBJ2-1; abundance: .; CDR3aa: CSARERGSYNEQFF
v_gene: TRBV20-1; j_gene: TRBJ1-6; abundance: few; CDR3aa: CSASPLGQGNSPLHF
v_gene: TRBV20-1; j_gene: TRBJ2-5; abundance: .; CDR3aa: CSARDPASGKETQYF
v_gene: TRBV6-5; j_gene: TRBJ2-3; abundance: .; CDR3aa: CASSYGGLAGDTQYF
v_gene: TRBV15; j_gene: TRBJ2-7; abundance: .; CDR3aa: CATSREGSYGQYF
v_gene: TRBV5-1; j_gene: TRBJ2-2; abundance: .; CDR3aa: CASSLPTKGSGELFF
v_gene: TRBV20-1; j_gene: TRBJ2-2; abundance: .; CDR3aa: CSARDLSGDYTGELFF
v_gene: TRBV28; j_gene: TRBJ2-6; abundance: few; CDR3aa: CASDKRSGANVLTF
v_gene: TRBV10-3; j_gene: TRBJ2-3; abundance: .; CDR3aa: CAIGLARGDTQYF